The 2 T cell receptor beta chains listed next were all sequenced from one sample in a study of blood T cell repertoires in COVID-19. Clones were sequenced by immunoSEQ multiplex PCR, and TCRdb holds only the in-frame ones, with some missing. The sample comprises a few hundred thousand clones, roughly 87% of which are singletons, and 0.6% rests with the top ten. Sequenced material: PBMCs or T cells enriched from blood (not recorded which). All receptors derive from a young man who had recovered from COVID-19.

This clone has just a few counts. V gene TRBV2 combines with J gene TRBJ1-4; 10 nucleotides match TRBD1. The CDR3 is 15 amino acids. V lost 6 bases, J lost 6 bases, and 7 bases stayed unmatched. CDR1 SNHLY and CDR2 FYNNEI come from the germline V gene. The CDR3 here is CASSARQGAYEKLFF. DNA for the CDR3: TGTGCCAGCAGCGCGAGACAGGGGGCTTATGAAAAACTGTTTTTT. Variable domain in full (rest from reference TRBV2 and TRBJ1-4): EPEVTQTPSHQVTQMGQEVILRCVPISNHLYFYWYRQILGQKVEFLVSFYNNEISEKSEIFDDQFSVERPDGSNFTLKIRSTKLEDSAMYFCASSARQGAYEKLFFGSGTQLSVL.

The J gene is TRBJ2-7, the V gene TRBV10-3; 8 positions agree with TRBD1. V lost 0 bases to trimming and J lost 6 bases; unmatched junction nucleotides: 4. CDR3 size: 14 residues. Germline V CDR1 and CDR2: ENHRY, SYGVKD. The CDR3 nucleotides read TGTGCCATCAGTGAGTCGGACAGGGCGAGCGAGCAGTACTTC. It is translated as CAISESDRASEQYF.